This T cell receptor (beta chain) was identified during a study of PD-1 blockade in classical Hodgkin lymphoma. Study outcomes and limitations: Newly diagnosed patients had diversity similar to the baseline diversity of complete responders. Newly diagnosed patients were said to have less baseline TCR diversity than healthy donors did. There was a significant rise in CD4+ TCR diversity by C4D1, with no such rise for CD8+.

To note about this clone: Antigen unknown.

Relapse was seen in all patients after autologous stem cell transplantation, and brentuximab vedotin exposure was variable. The repertoire was sequenced with immunoSEQ multiplex PCR; TCRdb's copy has only in-frame clones and lacks some. The sample includes roughly 92,000 clones, more than 90% of them seen just once. The sample in question was peripheral blood mononuclear cells (PBMCs), obtained at baseline. The receptor's source is a human donor with classical Hodgkin lymphoma.

The CDR3: CASSLGGLDQPQHF. CDR3 nucleotide sequence: TGTGCCAGCAGCTTAGGAGGGTTAGATCAGCCCCAGCATTTT. The chain links TRBV7-9 to TRBJ1-5; D uncertain. The V end lost 1 base, the J end lost 5 bases, and 9 bases lay between the germline ends. The CDR3 has 14 residues. Germline-derived CDR1 and CDR2 are SEHNR and FQNEAQ (reference sequence).